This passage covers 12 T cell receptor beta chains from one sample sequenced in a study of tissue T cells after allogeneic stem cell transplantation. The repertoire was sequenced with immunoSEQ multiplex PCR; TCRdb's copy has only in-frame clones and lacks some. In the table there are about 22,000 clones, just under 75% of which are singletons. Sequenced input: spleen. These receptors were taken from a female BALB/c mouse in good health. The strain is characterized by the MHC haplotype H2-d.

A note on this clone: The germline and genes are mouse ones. CDR3 DNA (partial): TGTGCCAGCAGCCAAGAGGACAGGGGGAACTATGAACAGTAC. It is translated as CASSQEDRGNYEQY. The entire CDR3 reads CASSQEDRGNYEQYF. The chain is built from TRBV5 and TRBJ2-7; 10 bases map to TRBD1. The read finishes 1 residue shy of the CDR3 end, and the germline J gene is used to complete it. The CDR3 consists of 15 residues. V lost 0 bases and J lost 3; bases outside the gene matches: 2. Germline CDR1 LGHNA, CDR2 YNLKQL (reference sequence).

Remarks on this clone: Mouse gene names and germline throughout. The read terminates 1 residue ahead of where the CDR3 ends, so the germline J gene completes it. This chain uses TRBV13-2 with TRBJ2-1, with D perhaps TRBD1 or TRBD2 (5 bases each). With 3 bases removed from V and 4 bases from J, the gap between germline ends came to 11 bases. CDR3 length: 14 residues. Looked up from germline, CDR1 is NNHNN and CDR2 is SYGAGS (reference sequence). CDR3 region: CASGVRDGYAEQFF. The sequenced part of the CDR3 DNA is TGTGCCAGCGGTGTCCGGGACGGATATGCTGAGCAGTTC.

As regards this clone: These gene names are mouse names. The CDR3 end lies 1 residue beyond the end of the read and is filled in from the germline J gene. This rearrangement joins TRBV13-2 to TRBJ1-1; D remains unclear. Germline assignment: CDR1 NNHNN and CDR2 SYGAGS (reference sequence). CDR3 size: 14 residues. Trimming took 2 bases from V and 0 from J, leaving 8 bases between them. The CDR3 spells CASGEAGPNTEVFF. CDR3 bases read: TGTGCCAGCGGTGAGGCAGGTCCAAACACAGAAGTCTTC.

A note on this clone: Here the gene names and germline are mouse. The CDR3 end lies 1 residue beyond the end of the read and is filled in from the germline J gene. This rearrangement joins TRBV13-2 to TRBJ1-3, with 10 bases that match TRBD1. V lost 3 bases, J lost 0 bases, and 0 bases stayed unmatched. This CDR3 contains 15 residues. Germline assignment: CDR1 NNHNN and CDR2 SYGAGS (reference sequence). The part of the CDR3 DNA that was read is TGTGCCAGCGGTGGGGACAGGGGTTCTGGAAATACGCTCTAT. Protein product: CASGGDRGSGNTLY. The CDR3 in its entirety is CASGGDRGSGNTLYF.

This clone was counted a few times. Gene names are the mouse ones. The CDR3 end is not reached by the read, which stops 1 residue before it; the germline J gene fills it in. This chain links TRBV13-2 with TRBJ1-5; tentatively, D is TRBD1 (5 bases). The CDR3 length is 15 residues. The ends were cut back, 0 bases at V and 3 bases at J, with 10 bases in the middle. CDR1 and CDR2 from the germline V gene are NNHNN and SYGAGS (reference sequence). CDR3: CASGDARTINQAPLF. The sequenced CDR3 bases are TGTGCCAGCGGTGATGCAAGGACAATCAACCAGGCTCCGCTT.

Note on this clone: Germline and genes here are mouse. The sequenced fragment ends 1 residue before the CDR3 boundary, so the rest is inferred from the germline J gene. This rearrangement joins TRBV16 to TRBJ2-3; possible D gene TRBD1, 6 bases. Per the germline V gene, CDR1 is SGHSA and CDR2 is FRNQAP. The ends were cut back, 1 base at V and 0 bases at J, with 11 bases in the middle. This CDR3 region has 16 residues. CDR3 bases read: TGTGCAAGCAGCTTAGGCGAACAGGGTAGTGCAGAAACGCTGTAT. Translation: CASSLGEQGSAETLY. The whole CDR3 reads CASSLGEQGSAETLYF.

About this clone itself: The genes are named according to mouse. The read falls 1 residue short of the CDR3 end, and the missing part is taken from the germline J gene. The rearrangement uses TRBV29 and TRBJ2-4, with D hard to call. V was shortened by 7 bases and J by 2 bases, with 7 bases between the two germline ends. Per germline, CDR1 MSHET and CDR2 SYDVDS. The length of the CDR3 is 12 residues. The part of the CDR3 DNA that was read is TGTGCTAGCACAGACAATCAAAACACCTTGTAC. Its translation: CASTDNQNTLY. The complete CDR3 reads CASTDNQNTLYF.

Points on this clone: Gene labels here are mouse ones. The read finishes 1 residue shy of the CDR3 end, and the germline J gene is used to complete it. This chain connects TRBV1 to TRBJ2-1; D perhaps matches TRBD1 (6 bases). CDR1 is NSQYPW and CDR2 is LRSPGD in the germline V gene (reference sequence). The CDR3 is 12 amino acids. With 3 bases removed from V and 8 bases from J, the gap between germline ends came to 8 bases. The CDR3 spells CTCSAQGTEQFF. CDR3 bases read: TGCACCTGCAGTGCGCAGGGGACTGAGCAGTTC.

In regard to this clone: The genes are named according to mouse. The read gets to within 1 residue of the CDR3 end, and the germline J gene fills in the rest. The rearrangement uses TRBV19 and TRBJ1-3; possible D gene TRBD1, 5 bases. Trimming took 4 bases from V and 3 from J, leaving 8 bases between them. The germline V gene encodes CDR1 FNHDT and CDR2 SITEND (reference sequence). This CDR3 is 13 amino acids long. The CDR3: CASSSRDGNTLYF. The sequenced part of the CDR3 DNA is TGTGCCAGCAGTTCCAGGGATGGAAATACGCTCTAT.

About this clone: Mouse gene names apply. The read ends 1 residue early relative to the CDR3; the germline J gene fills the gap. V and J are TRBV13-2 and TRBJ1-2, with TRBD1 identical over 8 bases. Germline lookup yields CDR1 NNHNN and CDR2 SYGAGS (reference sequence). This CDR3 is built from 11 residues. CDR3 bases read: TGTGCGGACAGGGCAAACTCCGACTACACC. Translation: CADRANSDYT. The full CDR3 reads CADRANSDYTF.

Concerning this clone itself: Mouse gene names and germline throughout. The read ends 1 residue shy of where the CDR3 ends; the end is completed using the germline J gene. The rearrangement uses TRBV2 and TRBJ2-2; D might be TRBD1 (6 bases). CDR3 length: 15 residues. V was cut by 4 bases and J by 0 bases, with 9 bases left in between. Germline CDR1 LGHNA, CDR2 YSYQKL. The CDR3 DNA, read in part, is TGTGCCAGCAGCCTACAGGGAACAAACACCGGGCAGCTCTAC. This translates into CASSLQGTNTGQLY. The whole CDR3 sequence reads CASSLQGTNTGQLYF.

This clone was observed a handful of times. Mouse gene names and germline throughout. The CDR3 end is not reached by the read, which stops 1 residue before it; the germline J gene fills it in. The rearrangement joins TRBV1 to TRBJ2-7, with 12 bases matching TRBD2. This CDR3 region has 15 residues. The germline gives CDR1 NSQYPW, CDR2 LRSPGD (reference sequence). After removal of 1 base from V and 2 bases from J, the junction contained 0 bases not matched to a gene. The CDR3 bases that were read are TGCACCTGCAGTGCAGGGACTGGGGGGGCCTATGAACAGTAC. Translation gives CTCSAGTGGAYEQY. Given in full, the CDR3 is CTCSAGTGGAYEQYF.